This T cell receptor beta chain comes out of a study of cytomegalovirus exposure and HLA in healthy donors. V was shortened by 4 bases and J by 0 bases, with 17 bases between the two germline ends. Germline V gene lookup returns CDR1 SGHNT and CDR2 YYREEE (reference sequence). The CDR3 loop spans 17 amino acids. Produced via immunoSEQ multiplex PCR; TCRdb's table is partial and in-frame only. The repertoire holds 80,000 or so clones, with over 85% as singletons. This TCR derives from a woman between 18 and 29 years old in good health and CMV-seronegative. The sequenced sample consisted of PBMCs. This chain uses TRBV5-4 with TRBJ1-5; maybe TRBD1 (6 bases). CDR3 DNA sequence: TGTGCCAGCAGCCAGGCACGGGGGGCATATAGCAATCAGCCCCAGCATTTT. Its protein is CASSQARGAYSNQPQHF.